This T cell receptor (beta chain) is from a study of T cells in Graves' hyperthyroidism and ophthalmopathy. Study-wide background: Before any treatment, at initial diagnosis, peripheral blood was collected.

Regions amplified from RNA transcripts were the TCR beta CDR3 regions. A set of HTBI primers served as the primers for a first-round RT-PCR of the TCR CDR3. TCRdb redid the calling of the multiplex PCR reads with MiXCR, one entry per CDR3 protein. This sample yields 500,000 or so distinct CDR3 sequences, of which roughly 18% are seen a single time; 17% belongs to the top ten. Germline assignment: CDR1 MNHNS and CDR2 SASEGT. V was shortened by 5 bases and J by 7 bases, with 4 bases between the two germline ends. The CDR3 runs 10 residues. Uncontrolled infection, other autoimmune disease, pregnancy or lactation excluded patients.

The material sequenced was blood. This clonotype originated in a woman between 18 and 29 years old with Graves' ophthalmopathy. The V and J genes are TRBV6-1 and TRBJ2-3; D is uncertain. CDR3 loop: CASSQYTQYF. The CDR3 bases are TGTGCCAGCAGTCAGTATACGCAGTATTTT.